A selection of T cell receptor beta chains follows, all from one sample in a study of sequential checkpoint blockade in melanoma. Produced via immunoSEQ multiplex PCR; TCRdb's table is partial and in-frame only. The sample includes 31,000 or so clones, 86% of them seen just once. The material sequenced was CD8+ T cells sorted from blood (inferred from file names), taken from a patient given nivolumab and ipilimumab in sequence. The receptor set was obtained from a human donor with melanoma. CDR3s leave out the opening cysteine and the closing phenylalanine or tryptophan.

V gene: TRBV10-1
J gene: TRBJ2-5
CDR3 protein: ASSESILGGTQY

V gene: TRBV7-2
J gene: TRBJ1-2
CDR3 protein: ASSLDSLIGYT

V gene: TRBV7-9
J gene: TRBJ1-5
CDR3 protein: ASSLAPPGGGQPQH

V gene: TRBV19
J gene: TRBJ2-3
CDR3 protein: ASSTFGQGTDTQY

V gene: TRBV6-5
J gene: TRBJ1-2
CDR3 protein: ASSYGQGVFYGYT

V gene: TRBV9
J gene: TRBJ2-2
CDR3 protein: ASSVETGGTGELF

V gene: TRBV11-2
J gene: TRBJ2-3
CDR3 protein: ASSLASGGLTDTQY

V gene: TRBV5-4
J gene: TRBJ2-5
CDR3 protein: ASSLVHRGLGQETQY

V gene: TRBV13
J gene: TRBJ2-7
CDR3 protein: ASSFTPPQTSSYEQY

V gene: TRBV2
J gene: TRBJ2-3
CDR3 protein: ASRGRGYTDTQY

V gene: TRBV29-1
J gene: TRBJ2-3
CDR3 protein: SVDWTSGGTDTQY

V gene: TRBV10-3
J gene: TRBJ2-7
CDR3 protein: AISESGRGYEQY

V gene: TRBV19
J gene: TRBJ2-1
CDR3 protein: ASGEGWEQF

V gene: TRBV10-3
J gene: TRBJ2-1
CDR3 protein: AISEVSSYNEQF

V gene: TRBV27
J gene: TRBJ2-2
CDR3 protein: ASSLRRGTGELF

V gene: TRBV9
J gene: TRBJ2-1
CDR3 protein: ASSVMLRNEQF